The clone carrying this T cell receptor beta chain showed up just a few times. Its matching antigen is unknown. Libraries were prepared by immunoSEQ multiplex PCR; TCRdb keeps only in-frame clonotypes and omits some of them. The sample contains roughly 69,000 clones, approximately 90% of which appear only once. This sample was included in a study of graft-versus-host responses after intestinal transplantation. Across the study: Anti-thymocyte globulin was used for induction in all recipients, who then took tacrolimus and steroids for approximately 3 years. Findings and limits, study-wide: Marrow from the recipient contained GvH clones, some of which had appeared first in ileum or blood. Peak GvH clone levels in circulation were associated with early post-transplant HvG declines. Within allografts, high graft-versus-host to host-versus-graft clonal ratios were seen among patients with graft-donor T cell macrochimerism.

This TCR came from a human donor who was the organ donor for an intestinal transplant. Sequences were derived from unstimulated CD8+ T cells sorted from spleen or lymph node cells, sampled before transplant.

Here the CDR3 DNA reads TGTGCCAGCAGTTTACTCGGGCAGGGGAGTTACGAGCAGTACTTC. It translates to CASSLLGQGSYEQYF. The chain has TRBV27 and TRBJ2-7, with a tentative D call TRBD1 (6 bases). This CDR3 has 15 amino acids. V dropped 2 bases and J dropped 4 bases, with 15 bases sitting between them. Germline values: CDR1 MNHEY, CDR2 SMNVEV (reference sequence).